This TCR beta chain emerged from a study of PD-1 blockade in classical Hodgkin lymphoma. Study-wide points: Repertoire differences have undefined causes, possibly disease activity or prior therapy. In CD4+ cells, TCR diversity went up significantly by C4D1, but in CD8+ cells it did not.

Sequencing was performed with immunoSEQ multiplex PCR; in TCRdb, only in-frame clones are kept and a portion is missing. This table has approximately 44,000 clones, 71% appearing once. This clone turned up a few times. Its matching antigen is unknown. This specimen includes other DNA sequences encoding the same CDR3. Every single patient, without exception, relapsed after autologous stem cell transplantation, and brentuximab vedotin exposure varied. Trimming stripped 0 bases from V and 5 bases from J, with 14 bases between. Germline V gene sequence: CDR1 SGDLS, CDR2 YYNGEE. The length of the CDR3 is 15 residues.

The receptor's source is a human donor with classical Hodgkin lymphoma. The gene calls are TRBV9 and TRBJ1-1; D not resolved. The material was peripheral blood mononuclear cells (PBMCs), obtained at baseline. The DNA of the CDR3 is TGTGCCAGCAGCGTAGGGGCAGGCGGGCGAACTGAAGCTTTCTTT. It yields the protein CASSVGAGGRTEAFF.